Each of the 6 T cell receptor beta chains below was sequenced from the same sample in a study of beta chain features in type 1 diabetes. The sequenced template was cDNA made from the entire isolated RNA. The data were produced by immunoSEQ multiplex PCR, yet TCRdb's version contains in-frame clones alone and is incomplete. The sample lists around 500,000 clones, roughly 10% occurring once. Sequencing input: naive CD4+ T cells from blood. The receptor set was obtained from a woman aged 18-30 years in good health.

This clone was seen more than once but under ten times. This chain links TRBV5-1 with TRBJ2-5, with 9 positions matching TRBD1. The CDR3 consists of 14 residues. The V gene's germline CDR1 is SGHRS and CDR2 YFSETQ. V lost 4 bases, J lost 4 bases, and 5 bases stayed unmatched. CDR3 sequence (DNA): TGCGCCAGCAGCAAGACAGGGGGTACAGAGACCCAGTACTTC. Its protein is CASSKTGGTETQYF.

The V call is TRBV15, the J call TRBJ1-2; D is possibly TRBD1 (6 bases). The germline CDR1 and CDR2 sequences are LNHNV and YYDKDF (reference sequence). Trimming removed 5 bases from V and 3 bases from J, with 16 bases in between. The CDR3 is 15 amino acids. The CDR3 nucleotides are TGTGCCACCAGCCCTAAAATGGGGGCGGACTATGGCTACACCTTC. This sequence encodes CATSPKMGADYGYTF.

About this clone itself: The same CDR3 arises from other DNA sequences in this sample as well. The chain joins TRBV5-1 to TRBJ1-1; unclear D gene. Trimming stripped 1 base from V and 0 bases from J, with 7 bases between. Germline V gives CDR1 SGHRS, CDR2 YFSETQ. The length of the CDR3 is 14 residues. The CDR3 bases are TGCGCCAGCAGCTTGAGGGCGTTGAACACTGAAGCTTTCTTT. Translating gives CASSLRALNTEAFF.

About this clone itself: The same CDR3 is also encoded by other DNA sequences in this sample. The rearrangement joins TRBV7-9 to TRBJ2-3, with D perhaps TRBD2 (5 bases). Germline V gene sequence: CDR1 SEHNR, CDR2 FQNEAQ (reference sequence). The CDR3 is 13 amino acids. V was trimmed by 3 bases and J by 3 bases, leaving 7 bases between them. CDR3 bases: TGTGCCAGCAGCTTTCGCGGGACAGATACGCAGTATTTT. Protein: CASSFRGTDTQYF.

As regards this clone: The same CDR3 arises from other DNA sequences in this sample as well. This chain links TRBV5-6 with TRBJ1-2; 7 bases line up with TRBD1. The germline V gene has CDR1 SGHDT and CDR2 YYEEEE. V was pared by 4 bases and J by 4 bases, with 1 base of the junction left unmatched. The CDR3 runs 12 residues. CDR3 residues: CASSTGVYGYTF. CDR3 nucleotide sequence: TGTGCCAGCAGCACAGGGGTCTATGGCTACACCTTC.

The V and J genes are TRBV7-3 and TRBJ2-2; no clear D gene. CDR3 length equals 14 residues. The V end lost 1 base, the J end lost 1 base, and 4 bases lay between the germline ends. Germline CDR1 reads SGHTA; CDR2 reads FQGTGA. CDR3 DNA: TGTGCCAGCAGCTTAAGGGGGAACACCGGGGAGCTGTTTTTT. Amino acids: CASSLRGNTGELFF.